This is a list of T cell receptor beta chains from one sample in a study of tumor-infiltrating lymphocytes in primary liver carcinoma. TCRdb re-called the multiplex PCR reads through MiXCR, storing one row per CDR3 protein. The table has around 54,000 distinct CDR3 sequences, around 79% seen once. The source material was liver tumor tissue from sampling region 2. The origin of the receptors is a man aged 35 to 55 with primary liver carcinoma and hepatitis B virus infection. The CDR3 runs from the conserved cysteine through the conserved F or W. A D gene is named only where the DNA matches it firmly. Rows may omit the clone size; those that give it use once, few, many or a size class.

d_gene	j_gene	abundance	v_gene	CDR3nt	CDR3aa
.	TRBJ2-1	many	TRBV6-2/TRBV6-3	TGTGCCACCACTCAAAGTAATGAGCAGTTCTTC	CATTQSNEQFF
.	TRBJ1-2	.	TRBV10-3	TGTGCCATCAGTGATGATTACTATGTCAACACCTTC	CAISDDYYVNTF
.	TRBJ2-5	.	TRBV11-2	TGTGCCAGCCGGTTGGAGGAAAGGGCCCAGTACTTC	CASRLEERAQYF
TRBD2	TRBJ2-7	.	TRBV20-1	TGCAGTGCTAGGGGGGGACTAGCGGGAGTATTAGATGAGACCTACGAGCAGTACTTC	CSARGGLAGVLDETYEQYF
.	TRBJ2-1	.	TRBV5-4	TGTGCCAGCACCCGTGTGGGCACCGGCCGCGCAGCCGATGGGCAGTTCTTC	CASTRVGTGRAADGQFF
.	TRBJ2-1	.	TRBV7-9	TGTGTCAGCAGCTTAGCGCGGGGCGAGAGCTCCTACAATGAGCAGTTCTTC	CVSSLARGESSYNEQFF
.	TRBJ1-2	once	TRBV11-2	TGTGCCTGCAGTGAGATGGACACCACCTATGGCTACACCTTC	CACSEMDTTYGYTF
TRBD1	TRBJ2-6	.	TRBV4-2	TGTGCCAGCGGCCGAGTTGTTGGGACAGGGCGTCTTGGGGCCAACGTCCTGACTTTC	CASGRVVGTGRLGANVLTF
.	TRBJ2-3	.	TRBV10-3	TGTGCTGTCGGCCTGGGGGGAGTGGCGCAGTATTTT	CAVGLGGVAQYF
.	TRBJ2-1	.	TRBV29-1	TGCAGCGTCGATATGAGTAATGAGCAGTTCTTC	CSVDMSNEQFF
.	TRBJ2-3	many	TRBV29-1	TGCAGCGTTGCCGGGGGTTGGGGCACAGATACGCAGTATTTT	CSVAGGWGTDTQYF
.	TRBJ2-1	.	TRBV6-1	TGTGCCAGCAGTCAAAGGGGACCAGGGCAGTTCTTC	CASSQRGPGQFF
.	TRBJ2-5	few	TRBV2	TGTGCCAGCAGTGTAGAGGGGGGCCGACCTGGTCAACGGGAGACCCAGTACTTC	CASSVEGGRPGQRETQYF
.	TRBJ2-1	many	TRBV6-5	TGTGCCAGCAGTTACCGGACTGCTACCTACAATGAGCAGTTCTTC	CASSYRTATYNEQFF
.	TRBJ2-1	.	TRBV29-1	TGCAGCGTTGAAGATCACAGCCGTGCGCAATTCTTC	CSVEDHSRAQFF
TRBD2	TRBJ2-1	.	TRBV7-9	TGTGCCAGCTGCTATCCTGCCGGACTAGCGGGACACAATGAGCAGTTCTTC	CASCYPAGLAGHNEQFF
.	TRBJ1-2	many	TRBV13	TGTGCCAGCACCCTGGGCCCTCTTGATGGCTACACCTTC	CASTLGPLDGYTF
.	TRBJ2-1	many	TRBV14	TGTGCCAGCAGCCAAGGTCTTAGGTCCTACAATGAGCAGTTCTTC	CASSQGLRSYNEQFF
TRBD1	TRBJ2-1	.	TRBV29-1	TGCAGCGGATTGCCGGGACAGAGGGTGGATGTGCAGTCCTTC	CSGLPGQRVDVQSF
TRBD1	TRBJ2-2	.	TRBV5-4	TGTGCCAGCAGCTTGGGACAGGGGAGCACCGGGGAGCTGTTATTT	CASSLGQGSTGELLF
.	TRBJ1-1	many	TRBV28	TGTGCCAGCAGTTTATGGGACCGGGAAGCTTTCTTT	CASSLWDREAFF
TRBD2	TRBJ2-3	.	TRBV11-2	TGTGCCAGCTACTTAGAGGGACTAGCGTGGACAGATATGCAGTATTTT	CASYLEGLAWTDMQYF
.	TRBJ2-7	.	TRBV28	TGTGCCAGCAGTCCAGGAGGGATCCTCCAAGGGTACTTC	CASSPGGILQGYF
.	TRBJ2-1	.	TRBV6-5	TGTGCCAACAGTTATACTGGCAACAATGTGCAGTCCTTC	CANSYTGNNVQSF
.	TRBJ2-7	many	TRBV25-1	TGTGCCAGCAGTAGACAGGACGAGCAGTACTTC	CASSRQDEQYF
.	TRBJ1-4	.	TRBV4-1	TGCGCCAGCAGCCCACCCTCGAGGGGGACACACGAAAAACTGTTTTTT	CASSPPSRGTHEKLFF
.	TRBJ2-2	.	TRBV29-1	TGCAGCGCTGAGTCCGGCCCCGGGGAGCTGTTTTTT	CSAESGPGELFF
TRBD1	TRBJ1-4	.	TRBV2	TGTGCCAGCAGTGCACCGACAGGGTTAACGGAAAAACTGTTTTTT	CASSAPTGLTEKLFF
.	TRBJ1-4	.	TRBV28	TGTGCCAGCGGGATAGTAGTTGAAATACTGTTTTTT	CASGIVVEILFF
.	TRBJ2-7	once	TRBV29-1	TGCAGCGTTGAGGGAGACGGCTCCTGCGAGGAGTACTTC	CSVEGDGSCEEYF
TRBD1	TRBJ1-3	many	TRBV6-5	TGTGCCAGCAGCGCTGACAGGGCCCTCACTGGAAACACCATATATTTT	CASSADRALTGNTIYF
.	TRBJ1-1	.	TRBV5-1	TGCGCCAACAGCTTGATTCCAGGGGCGAACACTGAAGCTTTCTTT	CANSLIPGANTEAFF
.	TRBJ1-4	once	TRBV20-1	TGCAGTGCTAGAGATGCGGCAATGAGCGATGAAAAACTGTTTTTT	CSARDAAMSDEKLFF
.	TRBJ2-1	.	TRBV4-1	TGCGCCAGCAGCCAAGCCGGCACTTGCGTCTACAATGAGCAGTTCTTC	CASSQAGTCVYNEQFF
.	TRBJ2-7	.	TRBV11-2	TGTGCCAGTAGCTTAATTGACACTACCTACGAGCAGTACTTC	CASSLIDTTYEQYF
.	TRBJ2-5	.	TRBV5-4	TGTGCCAGCAGCTCGGACGGGGGGCTGGATACCCAGTACTTC	CASSSDGGLDTQYF
TRBD2	TRBJ2-3	medium-sized	TRBV5-6	TGTGCCAGCAGCTCCATCCTCTGGACACCTCGCAGCGGGAGGGGTAGGGGCACAGATACGCAGTATTTT	CASSSILWTPRSGRGRGTDTQYF
TRBD1	TRBJ1-4	once	TRBV5-1	TGTGCCAGCAGCTCGGGTGTCTTAGACCCGGGACAGGACGGTGAAAAACTGTTTTTT	CASSSGVLDPGQDGEKLFF
TRBD2	TRBJ2-1	.	TRBV5-6	TGTGCCAGCAGACTGCGGGAGAGGTCATACAATGAGCAGTTCTTC	CASRLRERSYNEQFF
.	TRBJ1-3	.	TRBV29-1	TGCAGCGTGGGGGGGAGAGCTGGAAAAACCATATATTTT	CSVGGRAGKTIYF
.	TRBJ2-3	.	TRBV10-3	TGTGCAATCAGTGAGGATAGCGTGTGGGATACGCAGTATTTT	CAISEDSVWDTQYF
.	TRBJ2-4	.	TRBV20-1	TGCAGTGCTAGCATAGGGGGGTTAGCCAAAAACATTCAGTACTTC	CSASIGGLAKNIQYF
.	TRBJ1-2	.	TRBV6-5	TGTGCCAGCAGTCGTCTAGGGGGGTCGGGATTGAACTGTGGCTATACCTTC	CASSRLGGSGLNCGYTF
.	TRBJ1-2	.	TRBV12-3/TRBV12-4	TGTGCCATCGGTTCCACAGGGTACGGGGGTGGCTACACCTTC	CAIGSTGYGGGYTF
TRBD2	TRBJ2-2	many	TRBV6-1	TGTGCCAGCAGTCTTCGTCTAGCGGGAAACGCGAACACCGGGGAGCTGTTTTTT	CASSLRLAGNANTGELFF
.	TRBJ2-7	.	TRBV6-5	TGTACCTGCAGTTACCGGGACCCCAGATCCTACGAGCAGTACTTC	CTCSYRDPRSYEQYF
.	TRBJ1-6	medium-sized	TRBV6-5	TGTGCCAGCAGGGCTTGGTATAATTCACCCCTCCACTTT	CASRAWYNSPLHF
.	TRBJ1-6	.	TRBV6-5	TGTGCTAGCAATTACCGGGACCGAAATTCACCCCTCCACTTT	CASNYRDRNSPLHF
.	TRBJ2-7	many	TRBV12-3/TRBV12-4	TGTGCCAGCAGTCCCCGGGGGTCATACGAGCAGTACTTC	CASSPRGSYEQYF
TRBD2	TRBJ2-3	many	TRBV6-2/TRBV6-3	TGTGCCAGCAGCTGGGGACTAGCGAATACGCAGTATTTT	CASSWGLANTQYF
.	TRBJ2-5	many	TRBV6-6	TGTGCCAGCAGTGAAATAACCCAGTACTTC	CASSEITQYF
.	TRBJ2-7	.	TRBV4-1	TGCGCCAGCAGCCGTAGATTGGTAGCGGAAGGGCAGTCGGGCTACGAGCAGTATTTC	CASSRRLVAEGQSGYEQYF
.	TRBJ1-4	.	TRBV6-1	TGTGCCAGCAGGAACAGGGAGAGGGAAAAACTGTTTTTT	CASRNREREKLFF